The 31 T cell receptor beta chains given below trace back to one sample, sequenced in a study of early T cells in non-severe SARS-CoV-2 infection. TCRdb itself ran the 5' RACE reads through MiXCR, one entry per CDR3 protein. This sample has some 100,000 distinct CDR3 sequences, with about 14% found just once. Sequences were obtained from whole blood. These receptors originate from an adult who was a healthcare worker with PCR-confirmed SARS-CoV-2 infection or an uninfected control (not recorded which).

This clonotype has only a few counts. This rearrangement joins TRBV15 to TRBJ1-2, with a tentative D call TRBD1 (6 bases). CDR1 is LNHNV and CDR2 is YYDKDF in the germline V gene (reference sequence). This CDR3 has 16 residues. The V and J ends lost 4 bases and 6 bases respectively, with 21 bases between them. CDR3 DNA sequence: TGTGCCACCAGCATACAGGGTGAACAGGCAGTGGATGGCTACACCTTC. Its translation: CATSIQGEQAVDGYTF.

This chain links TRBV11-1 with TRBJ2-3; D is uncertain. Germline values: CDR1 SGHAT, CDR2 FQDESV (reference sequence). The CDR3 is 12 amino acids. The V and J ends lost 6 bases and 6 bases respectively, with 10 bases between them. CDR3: CASSKGYDTQYF. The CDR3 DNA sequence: TGTGCCAGCAGTAAGGGATACGATACGCAGTATTTT.

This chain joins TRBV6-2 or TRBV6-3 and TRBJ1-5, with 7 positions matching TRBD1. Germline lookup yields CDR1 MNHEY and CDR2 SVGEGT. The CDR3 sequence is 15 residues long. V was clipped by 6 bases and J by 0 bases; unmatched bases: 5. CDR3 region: CASRDRDYSNQPQHF. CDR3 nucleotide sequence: TGTGCCAGCAGAGACAGGGATTATAGCAATCAGCCCCAGCATTTT.

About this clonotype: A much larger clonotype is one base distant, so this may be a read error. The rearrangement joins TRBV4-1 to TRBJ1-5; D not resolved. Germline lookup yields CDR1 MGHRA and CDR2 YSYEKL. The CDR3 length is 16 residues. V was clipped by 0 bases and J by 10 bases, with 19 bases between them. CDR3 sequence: CASSQDPEVVGHPQHF. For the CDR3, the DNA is TGCGCCAGCAGCCAAGATCCGGAGGTTGTGGGTCATCCCCAGCATTTT.

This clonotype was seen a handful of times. The CDR3 is CASSLRTAMNTEAFF. CDR3 in DNA: TGTGCCAGCAGCCTACGGACAGCTATGAACACTGAAGCTTTCTTT. The chain combines TRBV11-2 with TRBJ1-1; the D gene is possibly TRBD1 (6 bases). The CDR3 totals 15 residues. Germline V lookup: CDR1 SGHAT, CDR2 FQNNGV. V lost 5 bases and J lost 0, with 13 bases in between.

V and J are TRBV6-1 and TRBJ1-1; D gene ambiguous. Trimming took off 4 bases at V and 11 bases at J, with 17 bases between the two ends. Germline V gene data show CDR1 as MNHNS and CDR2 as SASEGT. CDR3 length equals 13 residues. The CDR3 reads CASSVLTDRSAFF. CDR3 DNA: TGTGCCAGCAGTGTATTAACGGACCGAAGTGCTTTCTTT.

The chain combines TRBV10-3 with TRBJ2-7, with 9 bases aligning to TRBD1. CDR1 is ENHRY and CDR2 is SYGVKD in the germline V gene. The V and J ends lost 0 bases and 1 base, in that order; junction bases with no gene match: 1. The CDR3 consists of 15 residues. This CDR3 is CAISESDRGSYEQYV. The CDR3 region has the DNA TGTGCCATCAGTGAGTCGGACAGGGGATCCTACGAGCAGTACGTC.

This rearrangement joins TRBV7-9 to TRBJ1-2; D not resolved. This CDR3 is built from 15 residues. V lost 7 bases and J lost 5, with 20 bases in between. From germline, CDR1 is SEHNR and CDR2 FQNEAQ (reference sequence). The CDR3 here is CASTTTPPGAYGYTF. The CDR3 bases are TGTGCCAGCACCACAACTCCCCCGGGCGCATATGGCTACACCTTC.

In DNA form, the CDR3 reads TGCAGTGCTAGAGATCGGCAGCAACCCCTCCACTTT. It specifies CSARDRQQPLHF. The chain couples TRBV20-1 to TRBJ1-6; no clear D gene. The CDR3 extends over 12 amino acids. In germline, CDR1 is DFQATT, CDR2 SNEGSKA (reference sequence). The V end was cut by 0 bases, the J end by 12 bases, with 9 bases between.

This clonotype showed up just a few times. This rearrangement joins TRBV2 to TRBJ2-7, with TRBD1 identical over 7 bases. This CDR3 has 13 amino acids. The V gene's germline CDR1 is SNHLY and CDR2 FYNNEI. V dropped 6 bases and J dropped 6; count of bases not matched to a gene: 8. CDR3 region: CASRVMSGGEQYV. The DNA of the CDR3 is TGTGCCAGCAGGGTGATGTCAGGGGGCGAGCAGTACGTC.

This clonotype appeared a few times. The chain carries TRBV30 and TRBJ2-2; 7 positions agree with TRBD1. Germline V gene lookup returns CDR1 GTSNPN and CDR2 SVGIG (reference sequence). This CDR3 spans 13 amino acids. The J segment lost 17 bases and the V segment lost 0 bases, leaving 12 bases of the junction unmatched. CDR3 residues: CAWSVQGTVRGFF. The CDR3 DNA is TGTGCCTGGAGTGTACAGGGGACCGTCCGGGGATTTTTT.

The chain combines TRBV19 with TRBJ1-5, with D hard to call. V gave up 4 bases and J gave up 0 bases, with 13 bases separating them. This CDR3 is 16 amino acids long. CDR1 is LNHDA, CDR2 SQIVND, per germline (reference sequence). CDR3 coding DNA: TGTGCCAGTAGTAAAGCCCGGCAGCTTAGCAATCAGCCCCAGCATTTT. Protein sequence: CASSKARQLSNQPQHF. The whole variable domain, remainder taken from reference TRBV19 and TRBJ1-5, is DGGITQSPKYLFRKEGQNVTLSCEQNLNHDAMYWYRQDPGQGLRLIYYSQIVNDFQKGDIAEGYSVSREKKESFPLTVTSAQKNPTAFYLCASSKARQLSNQPQHFGDGTRLSIL.

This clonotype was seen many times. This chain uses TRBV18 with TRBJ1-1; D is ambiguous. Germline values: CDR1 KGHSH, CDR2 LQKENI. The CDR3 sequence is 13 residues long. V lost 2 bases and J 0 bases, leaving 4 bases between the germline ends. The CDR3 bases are TGTGCCAGCTCACCAATGATGAACACTGAAGCTTTCTTT. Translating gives CASSPMMNTEAFF.

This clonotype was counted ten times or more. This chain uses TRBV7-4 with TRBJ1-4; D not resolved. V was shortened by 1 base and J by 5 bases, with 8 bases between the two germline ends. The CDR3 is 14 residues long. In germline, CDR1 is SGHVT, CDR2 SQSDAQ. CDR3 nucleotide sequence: TGTGCCAGCAGCTTAGTGGACCGAAATGAAAAACTGTTTTTT. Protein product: CASSLVDRNEKLFF.

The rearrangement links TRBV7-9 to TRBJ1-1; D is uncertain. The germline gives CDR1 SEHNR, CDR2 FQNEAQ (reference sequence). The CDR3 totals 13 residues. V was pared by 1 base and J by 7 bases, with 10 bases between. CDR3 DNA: TGTGCCAGCAGCTTAGTGGCCGGTAATGAAGCTTTCTTT. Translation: CASSLVAGNEAFF. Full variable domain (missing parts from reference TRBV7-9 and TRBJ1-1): DTGVSQNPRHKITKRGQNVTFRCDPISEHNRLYWYRQTLGQGPEFLTYFQNEAQLEKSRLLSDRFSAERPKGSFSTLEIQRTEQGDSAMYLCASSLVAGNEAFFGQGTRLTVV.

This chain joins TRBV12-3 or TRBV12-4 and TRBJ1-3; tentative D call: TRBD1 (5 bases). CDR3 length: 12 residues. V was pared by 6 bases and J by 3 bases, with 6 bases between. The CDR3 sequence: CASRTDGNTIYF. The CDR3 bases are TGTGCCAGCAGGACAGATGGAAACACCATATATTTT.

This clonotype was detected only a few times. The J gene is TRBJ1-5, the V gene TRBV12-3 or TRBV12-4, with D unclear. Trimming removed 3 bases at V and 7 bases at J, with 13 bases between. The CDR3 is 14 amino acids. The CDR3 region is CASSLEGSRQPQHF. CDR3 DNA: TGTGCCAGCAGTTTGGAGGGTTCAAGACAGCCCCAGCATTTT.

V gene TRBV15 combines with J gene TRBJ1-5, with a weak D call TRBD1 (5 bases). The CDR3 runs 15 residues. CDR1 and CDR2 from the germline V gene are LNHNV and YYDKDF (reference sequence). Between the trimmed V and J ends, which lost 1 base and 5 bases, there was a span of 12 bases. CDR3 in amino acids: CATSRADSRDQPQHF. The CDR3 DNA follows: TGTGCCACCAGCAGAGCTGACAGTAGGGATCAGCCCCAGCATTTT.

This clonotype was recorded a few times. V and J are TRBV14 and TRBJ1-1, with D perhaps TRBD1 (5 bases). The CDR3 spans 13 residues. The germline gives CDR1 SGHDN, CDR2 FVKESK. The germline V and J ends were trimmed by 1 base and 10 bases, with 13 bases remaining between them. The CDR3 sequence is CASSQALGVGAFF. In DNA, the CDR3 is TGTGCCAGCAGCCAAGCCTTGGGGGTCGGAGCTTTCTTT. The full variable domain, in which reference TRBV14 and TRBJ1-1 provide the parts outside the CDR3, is EAGVTQFPSHSVIEKGQTVTLRCDPISGHDNLYWYRRVMGKEIKFLLHFVKESKQDESGMPNNRFLAERTGGTYSTLKVQPAELEDSGVYFCASSQALGVGAFFGQGTRLTVV.

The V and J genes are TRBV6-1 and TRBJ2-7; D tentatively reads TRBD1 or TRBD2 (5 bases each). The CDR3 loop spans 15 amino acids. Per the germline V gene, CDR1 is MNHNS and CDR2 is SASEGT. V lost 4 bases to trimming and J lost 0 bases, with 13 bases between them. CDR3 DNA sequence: TGTGCCAGCAGTGTCGGATGGGGGAGCTCCTACGAGCAGTACGTC. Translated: CASSVGWGSSYEQYV.

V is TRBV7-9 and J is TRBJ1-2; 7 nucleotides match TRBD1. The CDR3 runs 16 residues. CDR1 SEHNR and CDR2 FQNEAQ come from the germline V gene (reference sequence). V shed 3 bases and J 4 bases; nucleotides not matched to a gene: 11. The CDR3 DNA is TGTGCCAGCAGCTTTACAATGACAGGGAATCGCTATGGCTACACCTTC. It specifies CASSFTMTGNRYGYTF.

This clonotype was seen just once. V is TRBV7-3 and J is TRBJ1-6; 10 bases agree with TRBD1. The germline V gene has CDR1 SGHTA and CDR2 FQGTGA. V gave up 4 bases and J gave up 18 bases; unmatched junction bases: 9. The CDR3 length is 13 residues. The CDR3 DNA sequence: TGTGCCAGCAGCTCTGGGGGGACAGGGGCCCGCCACTTT. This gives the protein CASSSGGTGARHF.

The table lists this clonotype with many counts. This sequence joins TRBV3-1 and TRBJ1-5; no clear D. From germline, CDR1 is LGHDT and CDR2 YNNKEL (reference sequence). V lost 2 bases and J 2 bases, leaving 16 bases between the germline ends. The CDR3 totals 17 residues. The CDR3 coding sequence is TGTGCCAGCAGCCAACAACCACCTGCGATCGGCAATCAGCCCCAGCATTTT. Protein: CASSQQPPAIGNQPQHF. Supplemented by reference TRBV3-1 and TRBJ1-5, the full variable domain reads DTAVSQTPKYLVTQMGNDKSIKCEQNLGHDTMYWYKQDSKKFLKIMFSYNNKELIINETVPNRFSPKSPDKAHLNLHINSLELGDSAVYFCASSQQPPAIGNQPQHFGDGTRLSIL.

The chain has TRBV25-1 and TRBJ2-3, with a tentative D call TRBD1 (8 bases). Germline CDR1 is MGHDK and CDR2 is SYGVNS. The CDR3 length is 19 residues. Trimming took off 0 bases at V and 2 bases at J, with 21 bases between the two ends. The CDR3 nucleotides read TGTGCCAGCAGTGAATATGTACAGGGGGGGCTTTGGTACACAGATACGCAGTATTTT. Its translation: CASSEYVQGGLWYTDTQYF.

CDR3 residues: CASSLPHRGNWDTEAFF. As DNA, the CDR3 is TGTGCCAGCAGCCTACCCCACCGGGGCAATTGGGACACTGAAGCTTTCTTT. J is TRBJ1-1 and V is TRBV13, with a tentative D call TRBD1 (5 bases). V was clipped by 5 bases and J by 3 bases, with 22 bases between them. The CDR3 is made up of 17 amino acids. Germline assignment: CDR1 PRHDT and CDR2 FYEKMQ (reference sequence).

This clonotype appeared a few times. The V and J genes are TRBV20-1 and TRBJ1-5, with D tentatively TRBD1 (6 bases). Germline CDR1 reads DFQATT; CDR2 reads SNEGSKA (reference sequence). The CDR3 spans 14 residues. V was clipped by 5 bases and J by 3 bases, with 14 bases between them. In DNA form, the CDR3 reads TGCAGTGCTCTCCAGGACAGTTACAATCAGCCCCAGCATTTT. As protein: CSALQDSYNQPQHF.

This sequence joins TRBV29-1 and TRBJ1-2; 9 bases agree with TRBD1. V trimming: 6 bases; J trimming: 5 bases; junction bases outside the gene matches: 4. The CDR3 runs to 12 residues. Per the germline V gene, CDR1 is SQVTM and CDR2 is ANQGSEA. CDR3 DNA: TGCAGCGTCACCGGGACAGGGTATGGCTACACCTTC. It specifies CSVTGTGYGYTF.

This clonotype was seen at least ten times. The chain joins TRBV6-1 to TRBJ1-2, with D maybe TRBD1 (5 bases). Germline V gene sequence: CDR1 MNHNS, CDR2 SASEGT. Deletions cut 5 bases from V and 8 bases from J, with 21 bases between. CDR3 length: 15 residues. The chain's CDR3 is CASSTSGAGERGYTF. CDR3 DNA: TGTGCCAGCAGTACAAGTGGGGCGGGGGAGAGAGGCTACACCTTC.

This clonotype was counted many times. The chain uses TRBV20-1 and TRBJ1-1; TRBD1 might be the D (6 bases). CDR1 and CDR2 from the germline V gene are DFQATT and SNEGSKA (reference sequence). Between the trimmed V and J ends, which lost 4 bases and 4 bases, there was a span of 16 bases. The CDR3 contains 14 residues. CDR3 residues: CSANEQGVATEAFF. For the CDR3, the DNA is TGCAGTGCTAATGAACAGGGAGTGGCCACTGAAGCTTTCTTT.

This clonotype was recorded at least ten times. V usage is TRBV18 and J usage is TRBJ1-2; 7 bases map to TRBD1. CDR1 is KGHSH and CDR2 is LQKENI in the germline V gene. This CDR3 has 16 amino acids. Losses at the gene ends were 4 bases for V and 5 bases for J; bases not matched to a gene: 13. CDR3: CASSLGQVPNLYGYTF. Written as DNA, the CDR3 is TGTGCCAGCTCACTTGGACAGGTCCCGAATCTGTATGGCTACACCTTC.

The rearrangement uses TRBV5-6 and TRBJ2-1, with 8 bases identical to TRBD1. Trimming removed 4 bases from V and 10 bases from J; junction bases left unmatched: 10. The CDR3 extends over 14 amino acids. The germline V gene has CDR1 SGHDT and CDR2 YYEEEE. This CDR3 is CASSQRTGSGEQFF. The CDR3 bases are TGTGCCAGCAGCCAACGGACAGGGTCAGGGGAGCAGTTCTTC.